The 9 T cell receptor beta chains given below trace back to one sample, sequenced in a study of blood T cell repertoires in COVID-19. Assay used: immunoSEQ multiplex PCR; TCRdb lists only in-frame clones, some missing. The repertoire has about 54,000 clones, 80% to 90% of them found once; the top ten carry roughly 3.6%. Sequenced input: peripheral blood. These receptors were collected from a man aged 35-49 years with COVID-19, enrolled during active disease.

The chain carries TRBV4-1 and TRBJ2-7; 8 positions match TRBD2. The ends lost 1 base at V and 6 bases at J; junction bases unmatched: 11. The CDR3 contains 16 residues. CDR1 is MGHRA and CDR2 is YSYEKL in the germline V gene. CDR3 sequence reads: CASSQGGGGSRAEQYF. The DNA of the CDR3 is TGCGCCAGCAGCCAAGGCGGCGGGGGGTCCCGGGCCGAGCAGTACTTC.

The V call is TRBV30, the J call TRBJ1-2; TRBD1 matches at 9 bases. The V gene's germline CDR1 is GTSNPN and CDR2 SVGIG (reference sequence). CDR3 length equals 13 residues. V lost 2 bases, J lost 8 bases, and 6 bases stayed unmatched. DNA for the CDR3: TGTGCCTGGAGTTTGAGGACAGGGGAAGGCTACACCTTC. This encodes CAWSLRTGEGYTF.

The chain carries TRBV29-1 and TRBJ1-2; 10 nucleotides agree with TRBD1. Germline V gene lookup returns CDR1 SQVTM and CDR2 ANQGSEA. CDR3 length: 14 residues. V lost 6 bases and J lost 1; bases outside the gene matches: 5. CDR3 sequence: CSVEGQGHNYGYTF. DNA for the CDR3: TGCAGCGTAGAGGGACAGGGGCATAACTATGGCTACACCTTC. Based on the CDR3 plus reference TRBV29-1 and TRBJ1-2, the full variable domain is SAVISQKPSRDICQRGTSLTIQCQVDSQVTMMFWYRQQPGQSLTLIATANQGSEATYESGFVIDKFPISRPNLTFSTLTVSNMSPEDSSIYLCSVEGQGHNYGYTFGSGTRLTVV.

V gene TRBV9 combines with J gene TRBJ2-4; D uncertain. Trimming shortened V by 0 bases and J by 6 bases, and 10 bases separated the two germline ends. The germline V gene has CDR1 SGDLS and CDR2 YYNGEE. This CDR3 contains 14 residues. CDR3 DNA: TGTGCCAGCAGCGTAGGGAGTGGCAGAAACATTCAGTACTTC. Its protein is CASSVGSGRNIQYF.

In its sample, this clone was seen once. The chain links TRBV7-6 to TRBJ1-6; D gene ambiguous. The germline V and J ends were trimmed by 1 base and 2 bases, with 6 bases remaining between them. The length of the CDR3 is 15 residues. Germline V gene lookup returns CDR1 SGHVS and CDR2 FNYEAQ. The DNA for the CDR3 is TGTGCCAGCAGCTTAGACAGAGCCTATAATTCACCCCTCCACTTT. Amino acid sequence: CASSLDRAYNSPLHF.

The CDR3 protein is CASSPGQLSTDTQYF. The CDR3 DNA reads TGTGCCAGCAGCCCCGGACAGCTTTCCACAGATACGCAGTATTTT. The V gene is TRBV3-1 (or the pseudogene TRBV3-2), the J gene TRBJ2-3; perhaps TRBD1 as D (6 bases). V shed 4 bases and J shed 2 bases, with 13 bases lying between them. This CDR3 spans 15 amino acids. The germline gives CDR1 LGHDT, CDR2 YNNKEL (reference sequence).

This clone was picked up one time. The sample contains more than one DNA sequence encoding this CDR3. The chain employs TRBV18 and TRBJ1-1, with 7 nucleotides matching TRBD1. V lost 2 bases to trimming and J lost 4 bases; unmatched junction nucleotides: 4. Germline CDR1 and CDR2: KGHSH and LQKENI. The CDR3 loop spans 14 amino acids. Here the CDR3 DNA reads TGTGCCAGCTCACCAGACAGGGTGGGCACTGAAGCTTTCTTT. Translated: CASSPDRVGTEAFF.

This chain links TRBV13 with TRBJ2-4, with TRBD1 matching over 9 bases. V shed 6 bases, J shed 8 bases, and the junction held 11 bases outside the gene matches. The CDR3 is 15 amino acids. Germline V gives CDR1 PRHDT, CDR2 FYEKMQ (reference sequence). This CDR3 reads CASSIKTGGGDIQYF. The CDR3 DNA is TGTGCCAGCAGTATCAAAACAGGGGGCGGAGACATTCAGTACTTC.

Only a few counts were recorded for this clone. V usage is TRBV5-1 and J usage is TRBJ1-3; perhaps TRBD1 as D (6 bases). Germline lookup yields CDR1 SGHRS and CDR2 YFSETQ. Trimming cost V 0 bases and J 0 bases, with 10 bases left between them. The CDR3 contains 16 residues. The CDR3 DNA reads TGCGCCAGCAGCTTGGCTCAGGGGAACTCTGGAAACACCATATATTTT. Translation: CASSLAQGNSGNTIYF. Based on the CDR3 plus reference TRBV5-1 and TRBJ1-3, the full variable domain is KAGVTQTPRYLIKTRGQQVTLSCSPISGHRSVSWYQQTPGQGLQFLFEYFSETQRNKGNFPGRFSGRQFSNSRSEMNVSTLELGDSALYLCASSLAQGNSGNTIYFGEGSWLTVV.